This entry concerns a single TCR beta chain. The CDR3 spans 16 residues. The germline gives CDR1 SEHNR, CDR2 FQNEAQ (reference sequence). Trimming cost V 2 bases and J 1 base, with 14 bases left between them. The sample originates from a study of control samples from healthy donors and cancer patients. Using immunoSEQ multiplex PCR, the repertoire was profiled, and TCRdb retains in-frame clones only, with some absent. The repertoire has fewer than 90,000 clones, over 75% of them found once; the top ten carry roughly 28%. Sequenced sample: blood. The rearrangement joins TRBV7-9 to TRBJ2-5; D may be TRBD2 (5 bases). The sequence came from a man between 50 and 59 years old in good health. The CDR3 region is CASSLPSSKGQETQYF. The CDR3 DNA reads TGTGCCAGCAGCTTACCTTCTAGCAAGGGCCAAGAGACCCAGTACTTC.